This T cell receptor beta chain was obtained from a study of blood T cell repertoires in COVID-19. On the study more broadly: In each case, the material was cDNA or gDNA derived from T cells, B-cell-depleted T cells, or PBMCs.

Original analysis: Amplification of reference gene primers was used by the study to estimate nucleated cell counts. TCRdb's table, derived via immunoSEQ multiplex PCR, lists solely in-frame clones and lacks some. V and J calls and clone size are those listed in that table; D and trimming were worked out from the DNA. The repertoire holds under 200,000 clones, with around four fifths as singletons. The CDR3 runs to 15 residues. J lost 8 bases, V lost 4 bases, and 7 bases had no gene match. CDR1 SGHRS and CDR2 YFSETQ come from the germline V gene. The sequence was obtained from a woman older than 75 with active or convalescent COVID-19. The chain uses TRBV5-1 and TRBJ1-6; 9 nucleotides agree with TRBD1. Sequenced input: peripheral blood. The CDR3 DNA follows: TGCGCCAGCAGCCCCATGGGACAGGGATATTCACCCCTCCACTTT. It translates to CASSPMGQGYSPLHF.